These 16 T cell receptor beta chains were all obtained from the same sample, sequenced in a study of T cells in Graves' hyperthyroidism and ophthalmopathy. Researchers amplified the TCR beta CDR3 regions from RNA transcripts. The HTBI primer set drove a first-round RT-PCR of the TCR CDR3. TCRdb re-called the multiplex PCR reads with MiXCR, one entry per CDR3 protein. The table has a few hundred thousand distinct CDR3 sequences, approximately 15% seen once. Sequenced input: blood. The receptors derive from a woman between 25 and 40 years old with Graves' hyperthyroidism that later progressed to Graves' ophthalmopathy.

This clonotype was seen many times. CDR3 protein: CASSYGRDGYGYTF. In DNA form, the CDR3 reads TGTGCCAGCAGTTACGGTAGAGACGGCTATGGCTACACCTTC. The chain combines TRBV6-6 with TRBJ1-2; D gene uncertain. Per the germline V gene, CDR1 is MNHNY and CDR2 is SVGAGI (reference sequence). V was clipped by 2 bases and J by 4 bases, with 11 bases between them. There are 14 residues in the CDR3.

J is TRBJ2-3 and V is TRBV11-2; TRBD1 is a possible D gene (6 bases). CDR1 SGHAT and CDR2 FQNNGV come from the germline V gene. CDR3 length equals 15 residues. V lost 1 base and J 7 bases, leaving 15 bases between the germline ends. CDR3 bases: TGTGCCAGCAGCTTAGTCGGCACAGGGCGAAATACGCAGTATTTT. It specifies CASSLVGTGRNTQYF. The full variable domain, in which reference TRBV11-2 and TRBJ2-3 provide the parts outside the CDR3, is EAGVAQSPRYKIIEKRQSVAFWCNPISGHATLYWYQQILGQGPKLLIQFQNNGVVDDSQLPKDRFSAERLKGVDSTLKIQPAKLEDSAVYLCASSLVGTGRNTQYFGPGTRLTVL.

Worth noting for this clonotype: The junction departs from the called germline gene at one end, perhaps through a read error. The V gene is TRBV11-1, the J gene TRBJ1-1; D possibly corresponds to TRBD1 (5 bases). Germline V CDR1 and CDR2: SGHAT, FQDESV (reference sequence). CDR3 size: 15 residues. For the CDR3, the DNA is TGCGCCAGCAGCCTCCTAGTGGGGGGGGACACTGAAGCTTTCTTT. Its translation: CASSLLVGGDTEAFF.

In its sample, this clonotype was seen many times. This rearrangement joins TRBV5-1 to TRBJ1-6, with D perhaps matching TRBD1 (5 bases). V shed 4 bases and J shed 8 bases, with 16 bases lying between them. This CDR3 has 15 amino acids. In germline, CDR1 is SGHRS, CDR2 YFSETQ. The CDR3 region has the DNA TGCGCCAGCAGCAACACCGGGACCACTCATTCACCCCTCCACTTT. Protein product: CASSNTGTTHSPLHF.

In its sample, this clonotype was seen a few times. V usage is TRBV24-1 and J usage is TRBJ2-2; possibly TRBD2 for D (5 bases). This CDR3 region has 13 residues. Germline V lookup: CDR1 KGHDR, CDR2 SFDVKD. The V and J ends lost 9 bases and 1 base respectively, with 8 bases between them. The CDR3 spells CATEGENTGELFF. CDR3 coding DNA: TGTGCCACCGAGGGCGAGAACACCGGGGAGCTGTTTTTT.

This clonotype was counted many times. The V and J genes are TRBV20-1 and TRBJ2-2; D perhaps matches TRBD2 (5 bases). V dropped 3 bases and J dropped 7 bases, with 18 bases sitting between them. Germline loops: CDR1 DFQATT, CDR2 SNEGSKA (reference sequence). CDR3 length equals 15 residues. As DNA, the CDR3 is TGCAGTGCTAGGTATACGCGAGGGTTCGGCGGGGAGCTGTTTTTT. This codes for CSARYTRGFGGELFF.

This clonotype was seen repeatedly, ten times or more. V usage is TRBV28 and J usage is TRBJ2-2, with D possibly TRBD2 on 5 matching bases. Per the germline V gene, CDR1 is MDHEN and CDR2 is SYDVKM. This CDR3 is built from 15 residues. The V gene lost 5 bases and the J gene lost 1 base, with 11 bases spanning the gap. The chain's CDR3 is CASSLLGRNTGELFF. In DNA form, the CDR3 reads TGTGCCAGCAGTCTTCTTGGGAGGAACACCGGGGAGCTGTTTTTT.

This clonotype was recorded at least ten times. Written as DNA, the CDR3 is TGTGCCAGCAGCTTAGGAGGGGGTAGCGGGAGTCGTGGGCAGTTCTTC. Translation gives CASSLGGGSGSRGQFF. The chain links TRBV7-2 to TRBJ2-1; 9 bases fit TRBD2. J gave up 12 bases and V 1 base, and 13 bases lay outside the gene matches. The CDR3 totals 16 residues. Germline assignment: CDR1 SGHTA and CDR2 FQGNSA.

There are many counts of this clonotype. This rearrangement joins TRBV12-3 or TRBV12-4 to TRBJ2-1, with D tentatively TRBD2 (6 bases). V gave up 7 bases and J gave up 3 bases, with 16 bases separating them. The CDR3 extends over 15 amino acids. CDR3 protein: CASTTGWGLYNEQFF. The CDR3 bases are TGTGCCAGCACCACTGGCTGGGGACTCTACAATGAGCAGTTCTTC.

This clonotype was counted at least ten times. The V call is TRBV27, the J call TRBJ1-1; no firm D call. In germline, CDR1 is MNHEY, CDR2 SMNVEV (reference sequence). Trimming removed 6 bases from V and 7 bases from J, with 15 bases in between. The CDR3 spans 13 residues. CDR3 DNA sequence: TGTGCCAGCAGCTTCTCTCTAACCGGTGAAGCTTTCTTT. This codes for CASSFSLTGEAFF.

This chain links TRBV5-1 with TRBJ1-1; 7 bases agree with TRBD1. V shed 0 bases and J 2 bases; nucleotides not matched to a gene: 7. The CDR3 is 16 residues long. Germline assignment: CDR1 SGHRS and CDR2 YFSETQ. The CDR3 spells CASSLGRDRRNTEAFF. The CDR3 nucleotides read TGCGCCAGCAGCTTGGGACGGGACAGAAGAAACACTGAAGCTTTCTTT.

This sequence joins TRBV20-1 and TRBJ1-2; D possibly corresponds to TRBD1 (6 bases). Germline CDR1 reads DFQATT; CDR2 reads SNEGSKA (reference sequence). V was cut by 5 bases and J by 3 bases, with 16 bases left in between. This CDR3 contains 14 residues. CDR3 sequence reads: CSALPQGLDYGYTF. DNA for the CDR3: TGCAGTGCTCTTCCACAGGGCCTCGACTATGGCTACACCTTC.

This chain joins TRBV3-1 and TRBJ2-3, with D tentatively TRBD1 (6 bases). Deletions cut 7 bases from V and 2 bases from J, with 13 bases between. There are 14 residues in the CDR3. Germline loops: CDR1 LGHDT, CDR2 YNNKEL (reference sequence). CDR3 loop: CASTPRGNTDTQYF. The CDR3 DNA follows: TGTGCCAGCACCCCCAGGGGTAACACAGATACGCAGTATTTT.

This rearrangement joins TRBV19 to TRBJ2-1; 8 bases agree with TRBD2. J gave up 8 bases and V 1 base, and 13 bases lay outside the gene matches. Germline values: CDR1 LNHDA, CDR2 SQIVND (reference sequence). The CDR3 has 17 residues. CDR3 bases: TGTGCCAGTAGTATAGGGGTATGGGGACTAGTCATCTATGAGCAGTTCTTC. Translating it yields CASSIGVWGLVIYEQFF.

This clonotype was seen many times. The rearrangement links TRBV19 to TRBJ2-3; no reliable D call. CDR1 and CDR2 (germline): LNHDA, SQIVND (reference sequence). V gave up 7 bases and J gave up 0 bases, with 8 bases separating them. This CDR3 spans 13 amino acids. DNA of the CDR3: TGTGCCAGTAATGAGGACAGCACAGATACGCAGTATTTT. Amino acids: CASNEDSTDTQYF. Full variable domain (rest looked up from reference TRBV19 and TRBJ2-3): DGGITQSPKYLFRKEGQNVTLSCEQNLNHDAMYWYRQDPGQGLRLIYYSQIVNDFQKGDIAEGYSVSREKKESFPLTVTSAQKNPTAFYLCASNEDSTDTQYFGPGTRLTVL.

Many counts were recorded for this clonotype. The chain links TRBV2 to TRBJ2-7; 9 nucleotides match TRBD2. There are 14 residues in the CDR3. Germline V gives CDR1 SNHLY, CDR2 FYNNEI. Trimming at V came to 4 bases and at J to 7 bases, leaving 8 bases not matched to a gene. DNA of the CDR3: TGTGCCAGCAGTGCCCTAGCGGGATCAGGGGAGCAGTACTTC. Amino acid sequence: CASSALAGSGEQYF.